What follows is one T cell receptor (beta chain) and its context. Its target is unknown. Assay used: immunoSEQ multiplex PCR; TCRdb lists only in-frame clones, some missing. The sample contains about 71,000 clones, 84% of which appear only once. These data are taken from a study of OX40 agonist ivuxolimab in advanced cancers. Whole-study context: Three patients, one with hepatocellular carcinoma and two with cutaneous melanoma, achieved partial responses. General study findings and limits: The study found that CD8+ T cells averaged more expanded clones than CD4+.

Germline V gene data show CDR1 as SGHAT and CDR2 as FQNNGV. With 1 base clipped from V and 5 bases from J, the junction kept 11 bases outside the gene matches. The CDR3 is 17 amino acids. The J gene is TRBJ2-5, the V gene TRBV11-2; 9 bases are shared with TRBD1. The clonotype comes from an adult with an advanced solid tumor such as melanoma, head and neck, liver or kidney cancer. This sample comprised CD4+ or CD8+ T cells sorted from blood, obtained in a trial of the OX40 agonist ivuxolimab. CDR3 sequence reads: CASSLVGQGLSTETQYF. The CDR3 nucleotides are TGTGCCAGCAGCTTAGTCGGACAGGGGCTGAGTACGGAGACCCAGTACTTC.